This record looks at one T cell receptor (beta chain) sequence and its context. As yet, its antigen is unknown. The source of the sample is a study of T cells in tumors after PD-1 blockade. Study summary: Excluded were patients with checkpoint blockade, immunosuppressants, or radiotherapy or other anti-cancer therapy within 4 weeks. On average, peripheral blood gave roughly 110,000 TCR templates and 37,000 or so unique clonotypes. During anti-PD-1 treatment, some patients continued daily vismodegib 150 mg. Study-wide findings and caveats: Some novel exhausted tumor clones appeared in pre-treatment blood, suggesting peripheral recruitment.

Profiling relied on immunoSEQ multiplex PCR, and the TCRdb table lists in-frame clones only, not all of them. This table has just under 20,000 clones, 65% to 85% appearing once. This TCR derives from a human donor with advanced basal cell or squamous cell carcinoma (not recorded which). The sequenced sample was PBMCs, obtained after anti-PD-1 therapy.

The CDR3 bases are TGTGCCAGCTCACCACTAGGAGCGCACGAGACCCAGTACTTC. It encodes CASSPLGAHETQYF. The chain carries TRBV18 and TRBJ2-5, with D unresolved. The V gene lost 1 base and the J gene lost 5 bases, with 11 bases spanning the gap. Germline CDR1 reads KGHSH; CDR2 reads LQKENI. The CDR3 contains 14 residues.